This T cell receptor (beta chain) was recorded in a study of T-cell reconstitution after alpha-beta-depleted transplantation in children. Study results and caveats: T cells produced anew were the main source of T-cell counts and diversity one year after transplant. In patients about two months after transplant, alpha-beta T cells reportedly arose from several hundred expanded graft clones.

Trimming took 5 bases from V and 2 from J, leaving 12 bases between them. The CDR3 has 14 residues. TCRbeta library preparation incorporated unique molecular identifiers. TCRdb independently ran MiXCR on the PCR reads; one entry per CDR3 protein. The table has hundreds of thousands of distinct CDR3 sequences, 13% seen once; the top ten hold over 2%. Worth noting for this clonotype: What it recognizes is unknown.

The V and J genes are TRBV12-3 or TRBV12-4 and TRBJ1-1, with D unresolved. This receptor was identified in a male patient younger than 18 who had a stem cell transplant for acute myeloid leukemia, so the T cells may come from the graft donor. Sequences were derived from PBMCs, mostly from graft donor cells, sampled 360 days after TCRalphabeta/CD19-depleted stem cell transplant. CDR3 region: CASSPPGINTEAFF. In nucleotides, the CDR3 is TGTGCCAGCAGTCCACCGGGAATTAACACTGAAGCTTTCTTT.